This T cell receptor (beta chain) was recovered during a study of blood T cell repertoires in COVID-19. Germline CDR1 is SGHRS and CDR2 is YFSETQ. With V trimmed by 2 bases and J by 8 bases, 9 bases remained unmatched. The CDR3 extends over 14 amino acids. Clinical histories supplied by participants themselves formed the basis of cohort assignment. Exposed volunteers were people who met a COVID-19 case within 2 weeks before study entry. Measured with immunoSEQ multiplex PCR; TCRdb has only the in-frame clones, and not every one. The table has some 300,000 clones, about nine tenths seen once. This sequence joins TRBV5-1 and TRBJ1-2; 7 bases align to TRBD1. The sequence was collected from a woman aged 50 to 60 who had been exposed to COVID-19. Sequenced sample: PBMCs or T cells enriched from blood (not recorded which). In DNA form, the CDR3 reads TGCGCCAGCAGCTTACTACAGGGGAGACAGGGCTACACCTTC. This codes for CASSLLQGRQGYTF.